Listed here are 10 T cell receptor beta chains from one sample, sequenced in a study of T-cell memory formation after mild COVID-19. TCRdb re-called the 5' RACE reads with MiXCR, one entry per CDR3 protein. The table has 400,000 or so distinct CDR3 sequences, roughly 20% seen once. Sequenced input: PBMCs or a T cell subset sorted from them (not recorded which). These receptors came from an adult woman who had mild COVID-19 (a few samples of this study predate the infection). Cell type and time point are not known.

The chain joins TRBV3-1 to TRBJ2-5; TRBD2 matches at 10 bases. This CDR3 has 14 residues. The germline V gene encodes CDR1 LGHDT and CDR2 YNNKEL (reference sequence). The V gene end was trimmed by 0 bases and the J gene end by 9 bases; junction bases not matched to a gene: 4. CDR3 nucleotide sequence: TGTGCCAGCAGCCAAGACCTAGCGGGAGTGGCCCAGTACTTC. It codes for CASSQDLAGVAQYF.

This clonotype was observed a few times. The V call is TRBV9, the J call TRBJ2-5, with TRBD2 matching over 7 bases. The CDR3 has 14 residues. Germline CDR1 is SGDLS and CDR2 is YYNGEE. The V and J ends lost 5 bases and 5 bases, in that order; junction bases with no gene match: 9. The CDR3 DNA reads TGTGCCAGCAGTGAATCTAGCGGTGGGGAGACCCAGTACTTC. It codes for CASSESSGGETQYF.

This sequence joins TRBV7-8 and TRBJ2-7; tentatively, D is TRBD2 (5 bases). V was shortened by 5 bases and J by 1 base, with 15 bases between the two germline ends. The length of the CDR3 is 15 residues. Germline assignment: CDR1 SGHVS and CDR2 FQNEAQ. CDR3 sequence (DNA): TGTGCCAGCAGCCCAGGACTCGGCGGGTCCTACGAGCAGTACTTC. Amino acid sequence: CASSPGLGGSYEQYF. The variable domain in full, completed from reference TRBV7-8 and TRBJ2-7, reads GAGVSQSPRYKVAKRGQDVALRCDPISGHVSLFWYQQALGQGPEFLTYFQNEAQLDKSGLPSDRFFAERPEGSVSTLKIQRTQQEDSAVYLCASSPGLGGSYEQYFGPGTRLTVT.

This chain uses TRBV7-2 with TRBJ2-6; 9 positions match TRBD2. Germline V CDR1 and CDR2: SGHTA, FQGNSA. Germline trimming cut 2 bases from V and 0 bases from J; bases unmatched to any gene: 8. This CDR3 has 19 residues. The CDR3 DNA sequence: TGTGCCAGCAGCTTAAATACCCTAGCGGGGACCTCTGGGGCCAACGTCCTGACTTTC. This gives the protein CASSLNTLAGTSGANVLTF.

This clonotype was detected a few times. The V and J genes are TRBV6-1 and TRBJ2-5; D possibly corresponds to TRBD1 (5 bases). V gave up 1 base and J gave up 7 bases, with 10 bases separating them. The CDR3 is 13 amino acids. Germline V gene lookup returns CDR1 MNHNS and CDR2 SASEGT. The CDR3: CASSEGGRGTQYF. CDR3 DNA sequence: TGTGCCAGCAGTGAAGGGGGAAGGGGGACCCAGTACTTC.

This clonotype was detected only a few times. CDR3 protein: CASSFVVTDTQYF. The CDR3 DNA reads TGTGCCAGCAGTTTTGTCGTCACAGATACGCAGTATTTT. The chain uses TRBV27 and TRBJ2-3; D is unresolved. Between the trimmed V and J ends, which lost 3 bases and 2 bases, there was a span of 6 bases. The CDR3 runs to 13 residues. Germline CDR1 MNHEY, CDR2 SMNVEV (reference sequence).

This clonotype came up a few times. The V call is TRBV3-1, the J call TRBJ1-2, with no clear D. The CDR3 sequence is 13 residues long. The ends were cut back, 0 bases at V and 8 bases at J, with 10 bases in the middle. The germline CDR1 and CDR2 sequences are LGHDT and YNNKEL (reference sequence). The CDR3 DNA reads TGTGCCAGCAGCCAAGATAGGAGAGACGGCTACACCTTC. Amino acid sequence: CASSQDRRDGYTF.

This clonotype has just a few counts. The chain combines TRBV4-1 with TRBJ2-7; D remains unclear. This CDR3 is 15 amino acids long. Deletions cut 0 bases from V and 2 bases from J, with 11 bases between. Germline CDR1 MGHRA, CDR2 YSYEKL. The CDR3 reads CASSQDPGLPYEQYF. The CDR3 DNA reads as TGCGCCAGCAGCCAAGATCCGGGCCTTCCCTACGAGCAGTACTTC.

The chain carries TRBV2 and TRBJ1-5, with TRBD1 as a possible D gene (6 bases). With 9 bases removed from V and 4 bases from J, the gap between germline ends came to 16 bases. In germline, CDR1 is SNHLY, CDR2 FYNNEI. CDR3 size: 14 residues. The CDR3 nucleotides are TGTGCCAGTACTCGACAGGCCTCTAATCAGCCCCAGCATTTT. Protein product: CASTRQASNQPQHF.

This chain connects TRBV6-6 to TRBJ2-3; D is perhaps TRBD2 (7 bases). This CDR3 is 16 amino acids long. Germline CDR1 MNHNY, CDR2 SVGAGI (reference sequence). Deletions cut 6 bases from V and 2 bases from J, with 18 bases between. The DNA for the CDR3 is TGTGCCAGCAGCAAACTGGGGGGGCGCATCACAGATACGCAGTATTTT. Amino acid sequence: CASSKLGGRITDTQYF.